Listed here are 19 T cell receptor beta chains from one sample, sequenced in a study of T cell clones after liver transplantation. TCRdb's table, derived via immunoSEQ multiplex PCR, lists solely in-frame clones and lacks some. The sample has about 74,000 clones, roughly 80% seen once. This specimen was CD4+ T cells from blood, taken before liver transplant. These TCRs come from a human donor who received a liver transplant.

The V gene is TRBV4-1, the J gene TRBJ2-3; no definite D call. Trimming removed 1 base from V and 6 bases from J, with 5 bases in between. Per germline, CDR1 MGHRA and CDR2 YSYEKL. The CDR3 runs 12 residues. The CDR3 bases are TGCGCCAGCAGCCAAGCGATGGATACGCAGTATTTT. Protein sequence: CASSQAMDTQYF.

Here the CDR3 DNA reads TGTGCCACCAGCAGAGATCGGACAGACAGCTACGAGCAGTACTTC. Encoded protein: CATSRDRTDSYEQYF. The V and J genes are TRBV15 and TRBJ2-7, with D possibly TRBD1 on 6 matching bases. CDR3 length: 15 residues. In germline, CDR1 is LNHNV, CDR2 YYDKDF (reference sequence). V lost 0 bases, J lost 3 bases, and 12 bases lay in between.

DNA of the CDR3: TGTGCCAGCAGTTACTCCATCGCAGGGGGCTACACCTTC. It codes for CASSYSIAGGYTF. The chain employs TRBV6-5 and TRBJ1-2; weak D call: TRBD1 (5 bases). Germline V gene sequence: CDR1 MNHEY, CDR2 SVGAGI. Trimming removed 0 bases at V and 8 bases at J, with 10 bases between. This CDR3 is 13 amino acids long.

The V and J genes are TRBV29-1 and TRBJ2-1; 7 bases align to TRBD2. This CDR3 has 14 amino acids. Germline-derived CDR1 and CDR2 are SQVTM and ANQGSEA. With V trimmed by 6 bases and J by 2 bases, 7 bases remained unmatched. The CDR3 sequence: CSVASGTAYNEQFF. The CDR3 nucleotides are TGCAGCGTGGCAAGCGGGACGGCCTACAATGAGCAGTTCTTC.

J is TRBJ2-1 and V is TRBV4-3; perhaps TRBD1 as D (6 bases). Germline V lookup: CDR1 LGHNA, CDR2 YSLEER. The CDR3 length is 16 residues. V lost 0 bases and J 3 bases, leaving 12 bases between the germline ends. The CDR3, as DNA: TGCGCCAGCAGCCAAGAACAGGACAGAATCTACAATGAGCAGTTCTTC. Translating it yields CASSQEQDRIYNEQFF.

The chain has TRBV9 and TRBJ2-5; TRBD1 matches at 10 bases. CDR3 length equals 15 residues. The V gene end was trimmed by 6 bases and the J gene end by 1 base; junction bases not matched to a gene: 6. Germline CDR1 reads SGDLS; CDR2 reads YYNGEE. CDR3 nucleotides: TGTGCCAGCACCCGGACAGGGGGAAGCCAAGAGACCCAGTACTTC. Translated, it gives CASTRTGGSQETQYF. The complete variable domain, with remaining parts taken from reference TRBV9 and TRBJ2-5, reads DSGVTQTPKHLITATGQRVTLRCSPRSGDLSVYWYQQSLDQGLQFLIQYYNGEERAKGNILERFSAQQFPDLHSELNLSSLELGDSALYFCASTRTGGSQETQYFGPGTRLLVL.

This chain links TRBV7-8 with TRBJ1-2, with D possibly TRBD1 on 5 matching bases. CDR1 is SGHVS, CDR2 FQNEAQ, per germline. This CDR3 has 13 amino acids. V was cut by 5 bases and J by 4 bases, with 11 bases left in between. The CDR3 region is CASSRGGAYGYTF. The CDR3, as DNA: TGTGCCAGCAGCCGCGGTGGGGCCTATGGCTACACCTTC. The variable domain in full, completed from reference TRBV7-8 and TRBJ1-2, reads GAGVSQSPRYKVAKRGQDVALRCDPISGHVSLFWYQQALGQGPEFLTYFQNEAQLDKSGLPSDRFFAERPEGSVSTLKIQRTQQEDSAVYLCASSRGGAYGYTFGSGTRLTVV.

The rearrangement links TRBV28 to TRBJ1-5; D call uncertain. V was pared by 3 bases and J by 2 bases, with 8 bases between. There are 14 residues in the CDR3. Germline lookup yields CDR1 MDHEN and CDR2 SYDVKM. In DNA, the CDR3 is TGTGCCAGCAGTTTTTCGCATGGCAATCAGCCCCAGCATTTT. Translating it yields CASSFSHGNQPQHF.

V and J are TRBV11-3 and TRBJ2-1; possible D gene TRBD2, 5 bases. This CDR3 contains 15 residues. CDR1 SGHNT and CDR2 YENEEA come from the germline V gene. The ends were cut back, 3 bases at V and 5 bases at J, with 14 bases in the middle. DNA of the CDR3: TGTGCCAGCAGCTTTGGTTTCGGCGGGCACAATGAGCAGTTCTTC. Translation gives CASSFGFGGHNEQFF.

This sequence joins TRBV6-1 and TRBJ2-7, with D possibly TRBD2 on 6 matching bases. The CDR3 totals 14 residues. With 6 bases removed from V and 3 bases from J, the gap between germline ends came to 15 bases. Germline CDR1 and CDR2: MNHNS and SASEGT. CDR3 region: CASRVGGPGYEQYF. The CDR3 DNA sequence: TGTGCCAGCAGGGTCGGAGGGCCGGGCTACGAGCAGTACTTC.

The V call is TRBV10-3, the J call TRBJ2-7; D might be TRBD2 (5 bases). Germline V gene data show CDR1 as ENHRY and CDR2 as SYGVKD. The CDR3 length is 13 residues. With 3 bases removed from V and 9 bases from J, the gap between germline ends came to 15 bases. This CDR3 is CAISDRQEGTQYF. Here the CDR3 DNA reads TGTGCCATCAGTGATAGGCAAGAGGGCACGCAGTACTTC.

The chain employs TRBV19 and TRBJ1-1, with unresolved D. Germline CDR1 LNHDA, CDR2 SQIVND (reference sequence). The CDR3 loop spans 14 amino acids. The V end lost 3 bases, the J end lost 0 bases, and 8 bases lay between the germline ends. This CDR3 is CASSIWEMNTEAFF. CDR3 nucleotide sequence: TGTGCCAGTAGTATTTGGGAAATGAACACTGAAGCTTTCTTT.

V usage is TRBV30 and J usage is TRBJ1-2; D not resolved. Germline CDR1 GTSNPN, CDR2 SVGIG (reference sequence). CDR3 length: 15 residues. The germline V and J ends were trimmed by 2 bases and 8 bases, with 21 bases remaining between them. This chain's CDR3 is CAWSMSPRGVEGYTF. CDR3 coding DNA: TGTGCCTGGAGTATGAGCCCCCGCGGGGTTGAGGGCTACACCTTC. Supplemented by reference TRBV30 and TRBJ1-2, the full variable domain reads SQTIHQWPATLVQPVGSPLSLECTVEGTSNPNLYWYRQAAGRGLQLLFYSVGIGQISSEVPQNLSASRPQDRQFILSSKKLLLSDSGFYLCAWSMSPRGVEGYTFGSGTRLTVV.

The chain employs TRBV6-5 and TRBJ1-1, with 7 bases lining up with TRBD1. The CDR3 contains 15 residues. V shed 2 bases and J 0 bases; nucleotides not matched to a gene: 3. CDR1 is MNHEY, CDR2 SVGAGI, per germline. CDR3 bases: TGTGCCAGCAGTTACAGAGACAGGGTGAACACTGAAGCTTTCTTT. Protein product: CASSYRDRVNTEAFF.

The chain uses TRBV5-6 and TRBJ1-3; the match to TRBD1 covers 7 bases. V gave up 4 bases and J gave up 4 bases; unmatched junction bases: 8. The V gene's germline CDR1 is SGHDT and CDR2 YYEEEE. The length of the CDR3 is 15 residues. The CDR3 is CASSLFRGEGNTIYF. The CDR3 DNA reads as TGTGCCAGCAGCCTCTTCAGGGGGGAAGGAAACACCATATATTTT.

The genes are TRBV10-3 and TRBJ1-4; possibly TRBD1 for D (5 bases). Trimming took 4 bases from V and 6 from J, leaving 15 bases between them. The CDR3 is 15 amino acids. Germline V lookup: CDR1 ENHRY, CDR2 SYGVKD. CDR3 loop: CAISAGGGKDEKLFF. In DNA form, the CDR3 reads TGTGCCATCAGTGCGGGGGGAGGGAAAGATGAAAAACTGTTTTTT.

V usage is TRBV4-3 and J usage is TRBJ2-1; 9 nucleotides align to TRBD2. CDR1 and CDR2 from the germline V gene are LGHNA and YSLEER. This CDR3 has 15 amino acids. J gave up 1 base and V 4 bases, and 2 bases lay outside the gene matches. DNA of the CDR3: TGCGCCAGCAGCCCAAGCGGGAGGTCCTACAATGAGCAGTTCTTC. This translates into CASSPSGRSYNEQFF.

This rearrangement joins TRBV10-3 to TRBJ2-1; maybe TRBD1 (7 bases). This CDR3 is 17 amino acids long. CDR1 is ENHRY and CDR2 is SYGVKD in the germline V gene. Trimming left V 0 bases short and J 6 bases short, with 18 bases between. The CDR3 DNA follows: TGTGCCATCAGTGAGTCACAGGGGACTCCTAAGAGCAATGAGCAGTTCTTC. Translating gives CAISESQGTPKSNEQFF.

This chain links TRBV11-2 with TRBJ2-7, with D perhaps matching TRBD2 (6 bases). The CDR3 is 15 amino acids. In germline, CDR1 is SGHAT, CDR2 FQNNGV. The V end lost 1 base, the J end lost 3 bases, and 13 bases lay between the germline ends. CDR3 in DNA: TGTGCCAGCAGCTTAGGTTTTAGCGGTTACTACGAGCAGTACTTC. This translates into CASSLGFSGYYEQYF.